This T cell receptor beta chain was observed in a study of human T cells and chemical hapten exposure. Study as a whole: Small pooled library volume differences chiefly drove per-sample TCR yield variation.

Separate cDNA molecules received unique molecular identifiers, which the library attached to them. Authors' analysis steps: A typical sample had some 95,000 TCRs, with roughly 23,224 to 700,000 overall. One entry per CDR3 protein results from TCRdb running MiXCR on the RACE reads. The V and J calls were not made by the authors but by TCRdb's processing. The top ten hold approximately 3% of the sample, which has 150,000 to 200,000 distinct CDR3 sequences, roughly 30% seen once. In germline, CDR1 is SEHNR, CDR2 FQNEAQ (reference sequence). The CDR3 is 16 residues long. The V gene lost 5 bases and the J gene lost 2 bases, with 18 bases spanning the gap. Time point reported: pre-sensitization, week 0. Regarding treatment: therapeutic diphenylcyclopropenone sensitization with weekly scalp DPC.

Source: whole blood, taken in connection with sensitization to the hapten diphenylcyclopropenone (DPC). The V gene is TRBV7-9, the J gene TRBJ2-5; a possible D gene is TRBD2 (6 bases). The receptor was derived from a woman under 40 with alopecia areata. Some clones in this sample may be carry-over from other donors' samples. CDR3 sequence: CASSPLGGVKQETQYF. The CDR3, as DNA: TGTGCCAGCAGCCCCCTAGGAGGGGTGAAACAAGAGACCCAGTACTTC.